The following is a T cell receptor beta chain sequence with its context. Its antigen is still unknown. Repertoires were generated with immunoSEQ multiplex PCR, while TCRdb's copy carries only in-frame clones and drops some. The sample carries around 1 million clones, 60% to 85% recorded once. The data belong to a study of shared clonotypes between healthy human individuals. Overall study results and limits: Naive subsets tended to show greater estimated richness than memory subsets. Naive CD4 clonotype sharing across a handful of donors was approximately 5.2%.

Trimming cost V 3 bases and J 0 bases, with 9 bases left between them. The CDR3 is 15 residues long. Germline V lookup: CDR1 MDHEN, CDR2 SYDVKM. V usage is TRBV28 and J usage is TRBJ1-3, with D possibly being TRBD1 (5 bases). The sequencing input was memory CD4+ T cells sorted from blood. Specified subset: CD45RA-negative fraction. This receptor was taken from a man younger than 35 in good health. The CDR3 DNA sequence: TGTGCCAGCAGTTTGGACATGATCTCTGGAAACACCATATATTTT. Translated: CASSLDMISGNTIYF.